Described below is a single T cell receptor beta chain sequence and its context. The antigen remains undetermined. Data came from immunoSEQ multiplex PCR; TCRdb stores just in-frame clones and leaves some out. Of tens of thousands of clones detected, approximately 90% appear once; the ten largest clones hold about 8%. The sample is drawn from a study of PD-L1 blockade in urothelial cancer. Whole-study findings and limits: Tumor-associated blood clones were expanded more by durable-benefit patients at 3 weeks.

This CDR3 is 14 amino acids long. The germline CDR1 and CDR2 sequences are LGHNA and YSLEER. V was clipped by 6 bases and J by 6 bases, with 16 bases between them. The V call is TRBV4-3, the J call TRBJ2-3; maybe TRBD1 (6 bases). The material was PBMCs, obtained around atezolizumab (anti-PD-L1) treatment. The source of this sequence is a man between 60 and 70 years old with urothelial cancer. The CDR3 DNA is TGCGCCAGCAGTTACAGGGATATTGACGATACGCAGTATTTT. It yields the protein CASSYRDIDDTQYF.